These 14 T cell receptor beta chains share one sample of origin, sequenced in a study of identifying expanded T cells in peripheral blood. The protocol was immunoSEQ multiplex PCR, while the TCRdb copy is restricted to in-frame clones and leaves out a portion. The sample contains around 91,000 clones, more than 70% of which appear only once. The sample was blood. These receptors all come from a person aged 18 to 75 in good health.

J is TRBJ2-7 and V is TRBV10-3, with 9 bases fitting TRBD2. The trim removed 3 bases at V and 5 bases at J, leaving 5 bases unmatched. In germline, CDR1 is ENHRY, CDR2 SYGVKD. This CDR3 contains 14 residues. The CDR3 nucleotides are TGTGCCATCAGTGACGGACTAGCGAAAAACGAGCAGTACTTC. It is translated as CAISDGLAKNEQYF.

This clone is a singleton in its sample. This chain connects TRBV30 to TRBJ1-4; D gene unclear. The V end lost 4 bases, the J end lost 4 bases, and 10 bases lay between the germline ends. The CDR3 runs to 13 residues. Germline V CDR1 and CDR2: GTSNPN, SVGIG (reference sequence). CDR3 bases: TGTGCCTGGAAATGGAACAATAATGAAAAACTGTTTTTT. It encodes CAWKWNNNEKLFF.

CDR3 DNA: TGTGCCAGCAACTCCGGCGGGGCTTTGGGCTACACCTTC. Protein: CASNSGGALGYTF. The gene calls are TRBV7-9 and TRBJ1-2, with a weak D call TRBD1 (5 bases). Trimming pared 7 bases from V and 8 bases from J, leaving 17 bases between. The germline V gene encodes CDR1 SEHNR and CDR2 FQNEAQ (reference sequence). CDR3 length: 13 amino acids.

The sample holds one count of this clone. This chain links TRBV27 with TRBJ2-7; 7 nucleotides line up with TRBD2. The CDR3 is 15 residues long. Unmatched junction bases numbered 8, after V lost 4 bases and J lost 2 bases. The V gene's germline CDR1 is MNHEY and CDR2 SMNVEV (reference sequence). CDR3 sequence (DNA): TGTGCCAGCAGTTCCCGCCTAGCGGTAGCCTACGAGCAGTACTTC. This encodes CASSSRLAVAYEQYF.

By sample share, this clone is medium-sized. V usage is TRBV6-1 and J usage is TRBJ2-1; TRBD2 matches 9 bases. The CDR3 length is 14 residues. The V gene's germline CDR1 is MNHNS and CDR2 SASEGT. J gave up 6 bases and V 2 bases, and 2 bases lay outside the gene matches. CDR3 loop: CASSELAGSNEQFF. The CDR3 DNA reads TGTGCCAGCAGTGAACTAGCGGGGAGCAATGAGCAGTTCTTC.

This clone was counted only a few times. CDR3 amino acids: CASSQTSVAYNEQFF. Written as DNA, the CDR3 is TGTGCCAGCAGCCAGACTAGCGTCGCCTACAATGAGCAGTTCTTC. The chain carries TRBV11-2 and TRBJ2-1; 8 nucleotides agree with TRBD2. V shed 5 bases and J 2 bases; nucleotides not matched to a gene: 5. The germline gives CDR1 SGHAT, CDR2 FQNNGV. The CDR3 is 15 amino acids.

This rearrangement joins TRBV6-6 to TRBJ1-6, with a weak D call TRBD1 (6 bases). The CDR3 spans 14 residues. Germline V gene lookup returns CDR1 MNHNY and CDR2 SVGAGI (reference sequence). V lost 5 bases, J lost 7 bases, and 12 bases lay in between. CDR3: CASSAGATNSPLHF. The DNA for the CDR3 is TGTGCCAGCAGTGCGGGGGCTACGAATTCACCCCTCCACTTT.

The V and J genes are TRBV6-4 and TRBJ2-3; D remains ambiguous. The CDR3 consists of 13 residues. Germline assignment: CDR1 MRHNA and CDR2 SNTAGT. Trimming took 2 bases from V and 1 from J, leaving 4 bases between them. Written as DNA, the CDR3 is TGTGCCAGCAGTGACGCGGGCACAGATACGCAGTATTTT. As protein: CASSDAGTDTQYF.

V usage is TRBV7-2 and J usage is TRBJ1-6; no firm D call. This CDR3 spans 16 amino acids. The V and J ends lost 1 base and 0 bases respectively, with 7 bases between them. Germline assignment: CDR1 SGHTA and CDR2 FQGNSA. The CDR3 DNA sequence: TGTGCCAGCAGCTTAGTGGGGAGCTCCTATAATTCACCCCTCCACTTT. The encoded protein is CASSLVGSSYNSPLHF.

In DNA, the CDR3 is TGCGCCAGCAGCTTTACTAGCGGGGGTGTCCAAGAGACCCAGTACTTC. Protein sequence: CASSFTSGGVQETQYF. The V call is TRBV5-1, the J call TRBJ2-5; TRBD2 matches at 11 bases. Trimming cost V 2 bases and J 1 base; bases outside gene matches: 4. This CDR3 region has 16 residues. CDR1 is SGHRS, CDR2 YFSETQ, per germline.

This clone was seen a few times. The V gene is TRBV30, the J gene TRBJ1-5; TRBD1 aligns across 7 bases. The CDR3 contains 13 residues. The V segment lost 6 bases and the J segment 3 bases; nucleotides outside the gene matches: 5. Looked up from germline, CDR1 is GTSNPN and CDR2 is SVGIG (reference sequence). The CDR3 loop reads CACQGGFNQPQHF. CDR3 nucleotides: TGTGCCTGTCAGGGGGGATTCAATCAGCCCCAGCATTTT.

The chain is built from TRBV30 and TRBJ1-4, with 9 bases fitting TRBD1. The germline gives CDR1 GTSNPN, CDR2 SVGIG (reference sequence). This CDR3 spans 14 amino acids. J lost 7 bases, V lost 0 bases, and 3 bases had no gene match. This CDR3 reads CAWSVPQGAEKLFF. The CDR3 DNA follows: TGTGCCTGGAGTGTACCACAGGGGGCTGAAAAACTGTTTTTT.

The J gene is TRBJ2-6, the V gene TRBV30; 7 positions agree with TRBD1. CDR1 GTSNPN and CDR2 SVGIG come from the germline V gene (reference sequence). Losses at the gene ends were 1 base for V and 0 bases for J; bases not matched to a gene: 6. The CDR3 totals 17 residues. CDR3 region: CAWSATGSSSGANVLTF. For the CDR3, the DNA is TGTGCCTGGAGTGCGACAGGGTCGAGCTCTGGGGCCAACGTCCTGACTTTC. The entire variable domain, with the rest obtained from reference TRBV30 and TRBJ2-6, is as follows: SQTIHQWPATLVQPVGSPLSLECTVEGTSNPNLYWYRQAAGRGLQLLFYSVGIGQISSEVPQNLSASRPQDRQFILSSKKLLLSDSGFYLCAWSATGSSSGANVLTFGAGSRLTVL.

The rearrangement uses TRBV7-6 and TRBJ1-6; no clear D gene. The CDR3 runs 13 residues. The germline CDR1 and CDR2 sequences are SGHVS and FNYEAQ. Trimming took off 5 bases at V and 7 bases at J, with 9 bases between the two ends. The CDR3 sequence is CASSPLQNSPLHF. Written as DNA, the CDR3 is TGTGCCAGCAGCCCTCTACAAAATTCACCCCTCCACTTT.